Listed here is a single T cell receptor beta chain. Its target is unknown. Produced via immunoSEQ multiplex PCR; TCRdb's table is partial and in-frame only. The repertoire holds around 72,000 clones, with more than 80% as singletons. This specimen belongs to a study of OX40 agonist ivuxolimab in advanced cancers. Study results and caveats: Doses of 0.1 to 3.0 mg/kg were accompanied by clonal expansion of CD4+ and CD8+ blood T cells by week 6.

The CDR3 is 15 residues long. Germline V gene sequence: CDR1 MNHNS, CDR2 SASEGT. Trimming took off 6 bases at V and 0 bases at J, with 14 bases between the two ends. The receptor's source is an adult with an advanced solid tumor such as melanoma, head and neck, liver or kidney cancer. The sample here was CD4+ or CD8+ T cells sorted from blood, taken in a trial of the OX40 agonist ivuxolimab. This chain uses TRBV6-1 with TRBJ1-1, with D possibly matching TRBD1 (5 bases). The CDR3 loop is CASRRDWLMNTEAFF. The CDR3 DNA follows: TGTGCCAGCAGGAGGGACTGGCTGATGAACACTGAAGCTTTCTTT.